This T cell receptor beta chain was retrieved from a study of immune characterization of retroperitoneal liposarcoma. TCRdb redid the calling of the PCR reads with MiXCR, one entry per CDR3 protein. The sample includes about 10,000 distinct CDR3 sequences, about 29% of them seen just once. From germline, CDR1 is SEHNR and CDR2 FQNEAQ (reference sequence). The ends lost 5 bases at V and 5 bases at J; junction bases unmatched: 4. The CDR3 sequence is 14 residues long. V usage is TRBV7-9 and J usage is TRBJ2-3; the match to TRBD2 covers 10 bases. This clonotype originated in a male donor with retroperitoneal liposarcoma. The sequenced material came from tumor tissue. CDR3 sequence (DNA): TGTGCCAGCAGCGGAACTAGCGGGGAAGATACGCAGTATTTT. It translates to CASSGTSGEDTQYF.